This T cell receptor beta chain stems from a study of T cells after somatic rescue of genetic block (dated by TCRdb to about 2020). Concerning the study at large: The study assessed how robust, over the long term, a T-cell system was when the system had developed through somatic rescue of a genetic block in T-cell development.

Libraries were constructed by the immunoSEQ multiplex PCR assay. Imported from immuneACCESS, the table was reduced by TCRdb to in-frame sequences with V and J called. These copies leave out some clones; in studies compared against another copy, an unresolved V gene accounts for under half, and the cause of the remainder is not known. The sample profile shows more than 65,000 clones; around 90% of them were found once. The ten largest clones represent 2.5% to 3% of the sample. In regard to this clone: Its antigen has not been determined. No qualities accompany the bases; no much larger clone lies one base away.

Including the terminal cysteine and phenylalanine, the CDR3 comprises 14 residues. The only DNA kept is the CDR3, 42 bases in frame from the first base. The germline V gene supplies CDR1 SGHRS and CDR2 YFSETQ. V is clipped by 5 bases and J by 0 bases, and the sequence between their germline boundaries is 12 bases long. The chain employs TRBV5-1 and TRBJ2-7; a weak D assignment points to TRBD2 (5 bases agree). Sequencing input: peripheral blood mononuclear cells (PBMCs). This receptor was taken from a young man. Here is the DNA: TGCGCCAGCAGAGCGGTGACCCCCTCCTACGAGCAGTACTTC. This is translated as CASRAVTPSYEQYF.